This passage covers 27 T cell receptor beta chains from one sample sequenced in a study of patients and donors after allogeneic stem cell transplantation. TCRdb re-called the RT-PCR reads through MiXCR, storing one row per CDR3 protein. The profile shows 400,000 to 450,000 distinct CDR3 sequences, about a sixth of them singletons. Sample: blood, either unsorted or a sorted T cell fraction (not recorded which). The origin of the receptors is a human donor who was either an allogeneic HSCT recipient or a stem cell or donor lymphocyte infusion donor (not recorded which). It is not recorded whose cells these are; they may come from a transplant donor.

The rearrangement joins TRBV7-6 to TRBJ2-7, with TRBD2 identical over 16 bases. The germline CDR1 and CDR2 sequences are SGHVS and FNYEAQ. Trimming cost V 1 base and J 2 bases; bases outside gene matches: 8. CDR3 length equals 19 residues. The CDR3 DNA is TGTGCCAGCAGCTTAGTGTGGGGACTAGCGGGAGGGCCGACCTACGAGCAGTACTTC. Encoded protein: CASSLVWGLAGGPTYEQYF.

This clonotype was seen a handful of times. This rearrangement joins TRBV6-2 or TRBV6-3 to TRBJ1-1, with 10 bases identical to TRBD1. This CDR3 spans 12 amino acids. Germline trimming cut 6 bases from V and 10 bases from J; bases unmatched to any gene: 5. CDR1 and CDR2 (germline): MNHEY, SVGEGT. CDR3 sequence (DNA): TGTGCCAGCAGCCGGACAGGGGGTCGAGCTTTCTTT. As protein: CASSRTGGRAFF.

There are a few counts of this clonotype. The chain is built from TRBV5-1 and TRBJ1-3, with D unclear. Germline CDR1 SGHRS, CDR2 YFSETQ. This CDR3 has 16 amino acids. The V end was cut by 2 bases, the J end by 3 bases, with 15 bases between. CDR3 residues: CASSLDPGRIGNTIYF. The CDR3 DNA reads TGCGCCAGCAGCTTAGACCCAGGACGGATTGGAAACACCATATATTTT.

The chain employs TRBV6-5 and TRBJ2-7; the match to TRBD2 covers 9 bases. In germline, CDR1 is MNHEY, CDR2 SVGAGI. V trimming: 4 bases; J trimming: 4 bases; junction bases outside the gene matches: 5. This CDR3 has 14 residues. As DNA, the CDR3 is TGTGCCAGCAGTTGGGGGAGCGGGGGGTACGAGCAGTACTTC. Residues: CASSWGSGGYEQYF.

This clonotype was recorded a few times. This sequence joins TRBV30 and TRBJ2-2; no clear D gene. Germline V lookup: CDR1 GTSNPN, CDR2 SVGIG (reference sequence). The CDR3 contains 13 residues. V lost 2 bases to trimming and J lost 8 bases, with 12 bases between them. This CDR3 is CAWSPNSSGELFF. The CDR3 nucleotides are TGTGCCTGGAGTCCAAATAGTTCTGGGGAGCTGTTTTTT.

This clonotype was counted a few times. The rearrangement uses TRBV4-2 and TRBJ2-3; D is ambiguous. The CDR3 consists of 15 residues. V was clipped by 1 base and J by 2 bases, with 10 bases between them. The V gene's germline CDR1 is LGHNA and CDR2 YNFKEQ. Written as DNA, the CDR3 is TGTGCCAGCAGCCAAGCGAGACTCCTCACAGATACGCAGTATTTT. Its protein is CASSQARLLTDTQYF.

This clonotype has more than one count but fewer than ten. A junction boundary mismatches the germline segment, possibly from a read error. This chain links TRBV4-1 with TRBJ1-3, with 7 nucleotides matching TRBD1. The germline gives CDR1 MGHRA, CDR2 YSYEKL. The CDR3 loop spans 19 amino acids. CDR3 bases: TGCGCCAGCACCCAAAAACCCTCACGGCAGGGGGGCTCTGGAAACACCATATATTTT. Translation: CASTQKPSRQGGSGNTIYF.

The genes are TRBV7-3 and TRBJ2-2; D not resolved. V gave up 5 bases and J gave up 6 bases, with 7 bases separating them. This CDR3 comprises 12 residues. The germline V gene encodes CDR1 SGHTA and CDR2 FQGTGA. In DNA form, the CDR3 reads TGTGCCAGCAGCAAAGGGTCCGGGGAGCTGTTTTTT. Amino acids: CASSKGSGELFF.

In DNA form, the CDR3 reads TGCGCCAGCAGCTTGGATCAGTTAGCGCGCTACACCTTC. Protein product: CASSLDQLARYTF. This sequence joins TRBV5-1 and TRBJ1-2; unclear D gene. Per germline, CDR1 SGHRS and CDR2 YFSETQ. V lost 0 bases to trimming and J lost 9 bases, with 12 bases between them. This CDR3 has 13 amino acids.

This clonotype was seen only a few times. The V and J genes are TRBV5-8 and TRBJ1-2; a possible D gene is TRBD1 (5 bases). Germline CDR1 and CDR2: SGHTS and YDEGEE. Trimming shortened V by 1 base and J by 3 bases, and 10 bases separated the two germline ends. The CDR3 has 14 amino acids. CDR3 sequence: CASSLIRGHYGYTF. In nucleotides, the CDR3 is TGTGCCAGCAGCTTGATCCGGGGCCACTATGGCTACACCTTC.

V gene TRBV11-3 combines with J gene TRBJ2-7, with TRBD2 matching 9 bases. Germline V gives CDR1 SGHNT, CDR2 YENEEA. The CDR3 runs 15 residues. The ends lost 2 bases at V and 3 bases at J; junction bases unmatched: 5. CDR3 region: CASSLLAGAVYEQYF. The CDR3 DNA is TGTGCCAGCAGCTTATTAGCGGGAGCCGTCTACGAGCAGTACTTC.

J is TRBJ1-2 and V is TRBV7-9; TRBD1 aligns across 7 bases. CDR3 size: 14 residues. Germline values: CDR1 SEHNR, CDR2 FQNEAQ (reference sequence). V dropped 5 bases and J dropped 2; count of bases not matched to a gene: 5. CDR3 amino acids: CASSPSTGNYGYTF. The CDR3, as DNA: TGTGCCAGCAGCCCGTCGACAGGGAACTATGGCTACACCTTC.

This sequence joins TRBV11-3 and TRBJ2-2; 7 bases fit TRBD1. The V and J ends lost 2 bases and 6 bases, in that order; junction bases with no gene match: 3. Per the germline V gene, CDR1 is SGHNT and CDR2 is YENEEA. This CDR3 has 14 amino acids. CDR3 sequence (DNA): TGTGCCAGCAGCTTATTCGGACAGGCCGGGGAGCTGTTTTTT. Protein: CASSLFGQAGELFF.

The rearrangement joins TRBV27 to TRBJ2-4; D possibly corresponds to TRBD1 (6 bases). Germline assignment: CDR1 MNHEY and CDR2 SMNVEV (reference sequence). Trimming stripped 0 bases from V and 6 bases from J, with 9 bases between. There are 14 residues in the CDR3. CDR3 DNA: TGTGCCAGCAGTTTATCGGACAGACTAAACATTCAGTACTTC. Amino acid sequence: CASSLSDRLNIQYF.

DNA for the CDR3: TGTGCCAGTAGTATGGGGCAGATTCACTTCGGCTACACCTTC. Translated: CASSMGQIHFGYTF. J is TRBJ1-2 and V is TRBV19; D is perhaps TRBD1 (5 bases). The CDR3 has 14 residues. The germline V and J ends were trimmed by 3 bases and 8 bases, with 16 bases remaining between them. Germline V gene sequence: CDR1 LNHDA, CDR2 SQIVND (reference sequence).

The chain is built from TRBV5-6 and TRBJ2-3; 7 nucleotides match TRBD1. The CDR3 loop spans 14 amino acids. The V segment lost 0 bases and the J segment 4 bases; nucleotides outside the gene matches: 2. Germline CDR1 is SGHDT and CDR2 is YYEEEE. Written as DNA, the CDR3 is TGTGCCAGCAGCTTGGGAGGGGGCGCAGATACGCAGTATTTT. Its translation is CASSLGGGADTQYF.

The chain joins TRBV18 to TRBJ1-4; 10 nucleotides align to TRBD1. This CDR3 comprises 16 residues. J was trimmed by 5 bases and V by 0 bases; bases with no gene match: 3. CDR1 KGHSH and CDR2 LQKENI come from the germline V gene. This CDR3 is CASSPPLDRGNEKLFF. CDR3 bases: TGTGCCAGCTCACCACCCTTGGACAGGGGGAATGAAAAACTGTTTTTT.

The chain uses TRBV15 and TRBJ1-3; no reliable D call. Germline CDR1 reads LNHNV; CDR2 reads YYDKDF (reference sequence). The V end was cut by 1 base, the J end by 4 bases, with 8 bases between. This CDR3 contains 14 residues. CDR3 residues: CATSRGVSGNTIYF. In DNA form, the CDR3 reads TGTGCCACCAGCAGAGGAGTAAGCGGAAACACCATATATTTT.

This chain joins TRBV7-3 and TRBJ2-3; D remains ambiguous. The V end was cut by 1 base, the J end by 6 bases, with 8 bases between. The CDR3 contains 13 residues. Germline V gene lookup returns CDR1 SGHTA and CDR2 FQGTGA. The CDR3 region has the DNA TGTGCCAGCAGCTTAATGGGTTTGGATACGCAGTATTTT. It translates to CASSLMGLDTQYF.

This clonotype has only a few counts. In DNA form, the CDR3 reads TGCGCCAGCAGCTGGGGGGTTGGGGGATTCGTCACTGAAGCTTTCTTT. Residues: CASSWGVGGFVTEAFF. V usage is TRBV5-1 and J usage is TRBJ1-1; D is perhaps TRBD1 (5 bases). Germline CDR1 is SGHRS and CDR2 is YFSETQ. The ends were cut back, 3 bases at V and 4 bases at J, with 19 bases in the middle. This CDR3 comprises 16 residues.

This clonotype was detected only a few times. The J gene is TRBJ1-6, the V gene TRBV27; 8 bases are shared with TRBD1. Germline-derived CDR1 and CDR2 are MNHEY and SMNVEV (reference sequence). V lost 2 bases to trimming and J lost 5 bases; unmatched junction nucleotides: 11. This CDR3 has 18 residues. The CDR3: CASSLDPRDRMDNSPLHF. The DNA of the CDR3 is TGTGCCAGCAGTTTAGACCCCCGGGACAGGATGGATAATTCACCCCTCCACTTT.

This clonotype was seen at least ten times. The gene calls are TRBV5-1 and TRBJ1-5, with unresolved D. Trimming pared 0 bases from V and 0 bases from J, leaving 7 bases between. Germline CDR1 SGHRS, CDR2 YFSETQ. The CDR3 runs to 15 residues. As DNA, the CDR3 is TGCGCCAGCAGCTTGGAGGGCGATAGCAATCAGCCCCAGCATTTT. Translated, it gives CASSLEGDSNQPQHF.

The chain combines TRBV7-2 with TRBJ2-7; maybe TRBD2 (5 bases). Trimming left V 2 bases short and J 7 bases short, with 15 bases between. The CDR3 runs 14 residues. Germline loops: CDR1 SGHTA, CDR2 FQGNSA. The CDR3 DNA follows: TGTGCCAGCAGCTTACGGGCGGGCCTACGGGAGCAGTACTTC. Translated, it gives CASSLRAGLREQYF.

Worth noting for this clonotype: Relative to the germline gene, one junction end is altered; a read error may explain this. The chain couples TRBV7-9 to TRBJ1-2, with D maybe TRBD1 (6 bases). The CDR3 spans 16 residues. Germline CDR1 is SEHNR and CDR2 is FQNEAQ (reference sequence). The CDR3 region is CSSSSGGGDLVYGYTF. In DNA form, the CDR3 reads TGTTCCAGCAGCTCGGGTGGGGGCGACTTAGTCTATGGCTACACCTTC.

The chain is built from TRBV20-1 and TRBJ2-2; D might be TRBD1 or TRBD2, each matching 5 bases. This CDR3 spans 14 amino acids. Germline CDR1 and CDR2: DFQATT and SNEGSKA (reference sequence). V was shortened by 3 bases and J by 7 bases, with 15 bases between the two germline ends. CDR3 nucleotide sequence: TGCAGTGCTAGGGGACCGGTTCGGGTCGGGGAGCTGTTTTTT. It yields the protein CSARGPVRVGELFF.

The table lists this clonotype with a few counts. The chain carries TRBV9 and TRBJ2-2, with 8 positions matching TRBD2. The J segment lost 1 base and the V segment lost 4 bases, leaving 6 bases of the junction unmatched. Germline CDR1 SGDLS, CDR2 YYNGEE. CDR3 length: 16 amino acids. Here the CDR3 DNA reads TGTGCCAGCAGCCCTCGGACTAGCAGGAACACCGGGGAGCTGTTTTTT. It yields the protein CASSPRTSRNTGELFF.

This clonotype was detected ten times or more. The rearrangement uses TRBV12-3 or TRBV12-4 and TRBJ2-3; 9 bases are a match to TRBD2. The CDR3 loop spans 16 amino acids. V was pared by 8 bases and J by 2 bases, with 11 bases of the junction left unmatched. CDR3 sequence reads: CASAIAGDPFTDTQYF. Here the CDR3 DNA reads TGTGCCAGCGCTATAGCGGGAGACCCCTTCACAGATACGCAGTATTTT.